This entry describes one TCR beta chain. The antigen remains undetermined. Several immunoSEQ plates held equal portions of the genomic DNA taken from each subset. Replicate PCRs from sorted subsets contained roughly 200 ng DNA, which is 29,000 or so T cell genomes. Generated by immunoSEQ multiplex PCR, the TCRdb table keeps only in-frame clones and is missing some. Among fewer than 2.5 million clones, roughly 93% were seen once, and the ten largest hold roughly 0.39%. This record comes from a study of shared clonotypes between healthy human individuals. The study's findings and limits: Larger richness was generally estimated for naive than memory subsets.

CD45RA-negative memory and CD45RA+ naive subsets were split from the CD4+ cells. Germline V CDR1 and CDR2: SGHTA, FQGNSA. The CDR3 consists of 16 residues. The ends were cut back, 2 bases at V and 4 bases at J, with 16 bases in the middle. The specimen sequenced was naive CD4+ T cells from PBMCs. Stated subset: CD45RA+ positively selected. This chain links TRBV7-2 with TRBJ2-3, with D perhaps TRBD1 (7 bases). The clonotype was recovered from a man aged 18 to 35 in good health. Some clones in this sample may be carry-over from other donors' samples. For the CDR3, the DNA is TGTGCCAGCAGCTTATTTCAGGGGGGAATTGCAGATACGCAGTATTTT. Encoded protein: CASSLFQGGIADTQYF.